The entry below gives a single T cell receptor (beta chain) sequence along with its context. Its cognate antigen is unknown. Produced via immunoSEQ multiplex PCR; TCRdb's table is partial and in-frame only. The sample has some 150,000 clones, approximately 86% seen once; the top ten hold around 17%. This sample's time point: blood 4 weeks post-SBRT, at nephrectomy. Treatment reported: 15 Gy SBRT to primary tumor, nephrectomy 4 weeks later. Nephrectomy followed 15 Gy stereotactic body radiation by 4 weeks. Radiation-treated patients gave blood at baseline, week 2 and week 4. The tumor was a clear cell renal cell carcinoma. This entry belongs to a study of radiation and T cells in renal cell carcinoma. Findings and caveats of the study: In blood, top tumor clones expanded by 2 weeks, shrinking by 4.

V lost 6 bases to trimming and J lost 2 bases, with 13 bases between them. The CDR3 spans 14 residues. Germline V gene sequence: CDR1 MRHNA, CDR2 SNTAGT. The clonotype comes from a woman in her forties or fifties with renal cell carcinoma. The sequencing here drew on blood, taken from a patient whose treatment included radiotherapy and nephrectomy. The chain recombines TRBV6-4 with TRBJ1-1; the D is unclear. CDR3 coding DNA: TGTGCCAGCAGAGACACTAATACTAACACTGAAGCTTTCTTT. The encoded protein is CASRDTNTNTEAFF.